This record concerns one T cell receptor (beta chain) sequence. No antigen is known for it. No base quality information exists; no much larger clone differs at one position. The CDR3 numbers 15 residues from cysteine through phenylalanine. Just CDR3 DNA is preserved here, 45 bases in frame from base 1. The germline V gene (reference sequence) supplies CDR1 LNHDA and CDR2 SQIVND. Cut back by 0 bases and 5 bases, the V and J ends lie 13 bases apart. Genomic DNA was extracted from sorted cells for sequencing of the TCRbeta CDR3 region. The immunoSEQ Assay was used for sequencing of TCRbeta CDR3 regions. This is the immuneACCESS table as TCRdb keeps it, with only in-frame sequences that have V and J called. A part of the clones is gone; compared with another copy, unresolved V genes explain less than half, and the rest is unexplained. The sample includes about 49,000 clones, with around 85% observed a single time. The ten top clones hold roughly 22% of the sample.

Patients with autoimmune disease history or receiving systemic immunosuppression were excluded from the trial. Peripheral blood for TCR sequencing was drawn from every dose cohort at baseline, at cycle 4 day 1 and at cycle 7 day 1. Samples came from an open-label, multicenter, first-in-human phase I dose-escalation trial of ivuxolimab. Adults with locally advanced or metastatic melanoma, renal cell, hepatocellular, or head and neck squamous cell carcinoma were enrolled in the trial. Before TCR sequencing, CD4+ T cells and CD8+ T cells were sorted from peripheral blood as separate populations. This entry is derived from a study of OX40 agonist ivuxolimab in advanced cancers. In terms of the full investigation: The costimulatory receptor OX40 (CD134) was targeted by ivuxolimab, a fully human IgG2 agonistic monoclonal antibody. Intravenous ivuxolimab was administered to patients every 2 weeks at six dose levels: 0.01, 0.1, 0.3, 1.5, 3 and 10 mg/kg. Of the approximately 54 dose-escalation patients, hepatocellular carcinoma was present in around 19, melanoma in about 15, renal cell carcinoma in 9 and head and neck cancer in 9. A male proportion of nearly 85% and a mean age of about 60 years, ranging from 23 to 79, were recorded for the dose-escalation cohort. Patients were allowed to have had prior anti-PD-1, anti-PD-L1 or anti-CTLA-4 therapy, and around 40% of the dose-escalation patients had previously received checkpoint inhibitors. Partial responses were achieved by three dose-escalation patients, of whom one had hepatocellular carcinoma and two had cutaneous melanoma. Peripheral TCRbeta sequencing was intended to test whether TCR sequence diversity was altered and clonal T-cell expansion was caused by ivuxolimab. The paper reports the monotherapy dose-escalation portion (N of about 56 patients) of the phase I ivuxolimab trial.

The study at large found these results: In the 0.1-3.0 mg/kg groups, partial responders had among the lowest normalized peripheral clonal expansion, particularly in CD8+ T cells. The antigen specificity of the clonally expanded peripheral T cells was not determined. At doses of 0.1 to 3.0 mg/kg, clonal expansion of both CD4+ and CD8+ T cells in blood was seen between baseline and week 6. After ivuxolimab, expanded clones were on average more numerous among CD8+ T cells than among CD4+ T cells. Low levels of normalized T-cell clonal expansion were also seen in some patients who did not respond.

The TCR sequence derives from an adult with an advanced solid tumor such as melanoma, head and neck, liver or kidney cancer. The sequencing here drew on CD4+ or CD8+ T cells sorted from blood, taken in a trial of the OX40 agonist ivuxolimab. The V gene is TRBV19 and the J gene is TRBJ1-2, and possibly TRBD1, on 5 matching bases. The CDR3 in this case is CASSIDPSGGYGYTF. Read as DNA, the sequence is TGTGCCAGTAGTATAGATCCCAGTGGGGGTTATGGCTACACCTTC.